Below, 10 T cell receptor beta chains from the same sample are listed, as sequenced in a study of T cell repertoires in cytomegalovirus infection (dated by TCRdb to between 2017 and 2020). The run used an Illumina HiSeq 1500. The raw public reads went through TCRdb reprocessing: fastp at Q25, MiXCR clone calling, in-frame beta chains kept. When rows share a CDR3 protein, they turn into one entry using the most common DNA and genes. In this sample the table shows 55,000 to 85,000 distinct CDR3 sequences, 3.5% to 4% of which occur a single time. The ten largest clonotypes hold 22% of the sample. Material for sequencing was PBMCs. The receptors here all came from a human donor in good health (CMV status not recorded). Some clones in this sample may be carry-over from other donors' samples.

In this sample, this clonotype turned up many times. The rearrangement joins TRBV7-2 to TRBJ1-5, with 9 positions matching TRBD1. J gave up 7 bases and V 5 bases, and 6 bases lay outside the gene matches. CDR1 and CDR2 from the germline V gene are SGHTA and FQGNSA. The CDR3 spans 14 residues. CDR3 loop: CASSPRTGEQPQHF. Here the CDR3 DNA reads TGTGCCAGCAGCCCCCGGACAGGGGAACAGCCCCAGCATTTT.

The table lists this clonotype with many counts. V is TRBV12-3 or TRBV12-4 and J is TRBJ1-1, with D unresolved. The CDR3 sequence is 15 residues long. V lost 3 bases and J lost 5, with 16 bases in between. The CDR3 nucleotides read TGTGCCAGCAGTTTTGGAGTTTCGGTAGTGACTGAAGCTTTCTTT. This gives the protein CASSFGVSVVTEAFF.

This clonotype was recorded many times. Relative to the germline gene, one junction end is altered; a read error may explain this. Here the CDR3 reads CASRLAHTGTAFF. The CDR3 DNA reads as TGTGCCAGCAGACTGGCGCATACCGGGACGGCATTTTTT. The rearrangement uses TRBV6-6 and TRBJ1-5; a weak D match, TRBD1 (5 bases). The CDR3 runs to 13 residues. The V gene's germline CDR1 is MNHNY and CDR2 SVGAGI (reference sequence).

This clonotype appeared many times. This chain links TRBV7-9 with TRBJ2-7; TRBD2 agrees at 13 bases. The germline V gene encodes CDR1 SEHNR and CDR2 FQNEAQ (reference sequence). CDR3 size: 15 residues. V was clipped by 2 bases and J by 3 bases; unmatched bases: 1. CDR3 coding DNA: TGTGCCAGCAGCTTAAGACTAGCGGGAGGCTACGAGCAGTACTTC. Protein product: CASSLRLAGGYEQYF.

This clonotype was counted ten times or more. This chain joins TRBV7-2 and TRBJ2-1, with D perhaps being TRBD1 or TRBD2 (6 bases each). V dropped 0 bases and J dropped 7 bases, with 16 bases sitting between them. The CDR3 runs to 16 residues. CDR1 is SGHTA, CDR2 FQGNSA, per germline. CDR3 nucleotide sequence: TGTGCCAGCAGCTTAGCGGGGGGCGGAGGGTTTAATGAGCAGTTCTTC. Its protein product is CASSLAGGGGFNEQFF.

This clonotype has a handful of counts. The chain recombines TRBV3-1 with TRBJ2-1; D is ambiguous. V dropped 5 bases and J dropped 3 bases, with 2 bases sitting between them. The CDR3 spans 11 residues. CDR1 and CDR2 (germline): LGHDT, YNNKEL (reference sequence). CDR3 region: CASSDYNEQFF. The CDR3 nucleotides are TGTGCCAGCAGCGACTACAATGAGCAGTTCTTC.

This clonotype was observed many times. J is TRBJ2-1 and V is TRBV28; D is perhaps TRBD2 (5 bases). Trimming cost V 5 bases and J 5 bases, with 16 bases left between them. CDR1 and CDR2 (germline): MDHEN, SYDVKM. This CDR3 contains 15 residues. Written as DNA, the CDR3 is TGTGCCAGCAGTGCCGGGGAGAAGGGTCACAATGAGCAGTTCTTC. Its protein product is CASSAGEKGHNEQFF.

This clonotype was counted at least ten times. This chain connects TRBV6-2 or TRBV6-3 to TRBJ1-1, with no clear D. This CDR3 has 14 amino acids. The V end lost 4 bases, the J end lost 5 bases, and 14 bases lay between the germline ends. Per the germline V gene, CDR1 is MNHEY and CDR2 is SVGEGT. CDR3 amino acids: CASSFSETKTEAFF. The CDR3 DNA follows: TGTGCCAGCAGTTTTTCGGAAACGAAGACTGAAGCTTTCTTT.

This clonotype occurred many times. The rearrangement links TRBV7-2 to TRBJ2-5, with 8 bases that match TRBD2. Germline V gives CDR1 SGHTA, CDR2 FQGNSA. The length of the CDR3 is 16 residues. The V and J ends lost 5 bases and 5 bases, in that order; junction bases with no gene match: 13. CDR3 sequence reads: CASSPSGQPVGETQYF. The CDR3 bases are TGTGCCAGCAGCCCTAGCGGGCAGCCAGTGGGGGAGACCCAGTACTTC.

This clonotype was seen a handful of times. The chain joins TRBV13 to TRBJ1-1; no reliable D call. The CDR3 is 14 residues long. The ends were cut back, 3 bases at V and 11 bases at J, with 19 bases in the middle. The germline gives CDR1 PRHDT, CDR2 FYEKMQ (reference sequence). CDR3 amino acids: CASSFFTSPGKAFF. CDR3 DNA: TGTGCCAGCAGCTTTTTTACGTCTCCTGGTAAGGCTTTCTTT.